A single sample gave rise to the 20 T cell receptor beta chains below, sequenced in a study of blood T cell repertoires in COVID-19 (dated by TCRdb to 2018 to 2021). The method behind the library was the immunoSEQ multiplex PCR assay. TCRdb mirrors the immuneACCESS table, restricted to in-frame sequences. Some clones are absent from its copies; in checked studies, under half trace to an unresolved V gene, and the reason for the others is unknown. Across this sample there are about 100,000 clones, with 88% seen only once. The ten largest clonotypes hold approximately 2.5% of the sample. Sequencing was carried out using peripheral blood. These receptors were obtained from a human donor in a cohort sampled during active COVID-19.

In DNA, the CDR3 is TGCGCCAGCAGCCCGGAGGGTGCAACTAATGAAAAACTGTTTTTT. Translation gives CASSPEGATNEKLFF. The rearrangement uses TRBV5-1 and TRBJ1-4; unclear D gene. CDR1 and CDR2 (germline): SGHRS, YFSETQ. V shed 4 bases and J shed 0 bases, with 10 bases lying between them. CDR3 length: 15 amino acids.

V usage is TRBV29-1 and J usage is TRBJ2-2; D unresolved. Between the trimmed V and J ends, which lost 7 bases and 5 bases, there was a span of 8 bases. This CDR3 is built from 11 residues. Looked up from germline, CDR1 is SQVTM and CDR2 is ANQGSEA. The CDR3 here is CSADLTGELFF. In nucleotides, the CDR3 is TGCAGCGCCGACTTGACCGGGGAGCTGTTTTTT.

This sequence joins TRBV4-1 and TRBJ1-5; D not resolved. The V gene's germline CDR1 is MGHRA and CDR2 YSYEKL. The CDR3 spans 16 residues. Trimming took off 1 base at V and 4 bases at J, with 14 bases between the two ends. CDR3 protein: CASSQGTGYPNQPQHF. In DNA, the CDR3 is TGCGCCAGCAGCCAAGGAACCGGGTACCCAAATCAGCCCCAGCATTTT.

There are a few counts of this clone. The chain has TRBV20-1 and TRBJ2-1; 7 bases line up with TRBD2. J was trimmed by 2 bases and V by 3 bases; bases with no gene match: 7. From germline, CDR1 is DFQATT and CDR2 SNEGSKA (reference sequence). The CDR3 totals 15 residues. The CDR3 region is CSASQDAGAYNEQFF. The CDR3, as DNA: TGCAGTGCTAGTCAAGACGCGGGAGCCTACAATGAGCAGTTCTTC.

The count of this clone is one. The CDR3 loop is CASSALAGSYNEQFF. The DNA of the CDR3 is TGTGCCAGCAGTGCTTTAGCGGGGTCCTACAATGAGCAGTTCTTC. The chain couples TRBV27 to TRBJ2-1; 8 bases match TRBD2. The ends lost 5 bases at V and 1 base at J; junction bases unmatched: 4. The germline V gene has CDR1 MNHEY and CDR2 SMNVEV (reference sequence). The CDR3 spans 15 residues.

This clone has a single count. The V and J genes are TRBV12-5 and TRBJ2-2; the D is unclear. V was pared by 2 bases and J by 4 bases, with 5 bases between. The CDR3 contains 13 residues. CDR1 and CDR2 from the germline V gene are LGHNT and FRNRAP. The chain's CDR3 is CASGLSSTGELFF. The CDR3 DNA reads as TGTGCTAGTGGTTTGTCCTCCACCGGGGAGCTGTTTTTT.

This clone was seen a few times. V usage is TRBV5-1 and J usage is TRBJ1-2; maybe TRBD1 (6 bases). The CDR3 runs to 14 residues. V lost 4 bases and J lost 3, with 13 bases in between. Germline V gene lookup returns CDR1 SGHRS and CDR2 YFSETQ. The CDR3 loop reads CASSPGQGYYGYTF. DNA for the CDR3: TGCGCCAGCAGCCCCGGCCAGGGGTACTATGGCTACACCTTC.

The chain is built from TRBV9 and TRBJ1-5; 10 bases map to TRBD1. V dropped 8 bases and J dropped 7; count of bases not matched to a gene: 12. The CDR3 length is 15 residues. Looked up from germline, CDR1 is SGDLS and CDR2 is YYNGEE. The CDR3 sequence is CASFGTGEWGQPQHF. Written as DNA, the CDR3 is TGTGCCAGTTTCGGGACAGGGGAGTGGGGGCAGCCCCAGCATTTT.

The rearrangement uses TRBV5-8 and TRBJ1-5; D ambiguous. The V gene's germline CDR1 is SGHTS and CDR2 YDEGEE. V gave up 3 bases and J gave up 5 bases, with 9 bases separating them. The CDR3 loop spans 13 amino acids. Written as DNA, the CDR3 is TGTGCCAGCAGCTCGTACGCGGATCAGCCCCAGCATTTT. Its translation is CASSSYADQPQHF.

The rearrangement links TRBV5-6 to TRBJ2-5; a weak D match, TRBD2 (7 bases). This CDR3 contains 16 residues. V gave up 1 base and J gave up 4 bases, with 17 bases separating them. CDR1 is SGHDT, CDR2 YYEEEE, per germline. The CDR3 nucleotides are TGTGCCAGCAGCTTGTTAGCCCGGGGGGCGGGAGAGACCCAGTACTTC. This sequence encodes CASSLLARGAGETQYF.

V usage is TRBV19 and J usage is TRBJ2-7; D perhaps matches TRBD1 (6 bases). From germline, CDR1 is LNHDA and CDR2 SQIVND (reference sequence). V dropped 2 bases and J dropped 2 bases, with 10 bases sitting between them. CDR3 length equals 14 residues. CDR3 in amino acids: CASSIFGGPYEQYF. In DNA form, the CDR3 reads TGTGCCAGTAGTATATTTGGGGGCCCCTACGAGCAGTACTTC. Complete variable domain (other parts from reference TRBV19 and TRBJ2-7): DGGITQSPKYLFRKEGQNVTLSCEQNLNHDAMYWYRQDPGQGLRLIYYSQIVNDFQKGDIAEGYSVSREKKESFPLTVTSAQKNPTAFYLCASSIFGGPYEQYFGPGTRLTVT.

The V call is TRBV7-3, the J call TRBJ2-1; D may be TRBD1 (5 bases). Germline lookup yields CDR1 SGHTA and CDR2 FQGTGA. Trimming removed 5 bases from V and 9 bases from J, with 17 bases in between. The CDR3 has 14 amino acids. The CDR3 protein is CASSRMQGSAEQFF. The CDR3, as DNA: TGTGCCAGCAGCCGTATGCAGGGTTCCGCTGAGCAGTTCTTC.

The chain uses TRBV5-1 and TRBJ2-7; 7 nucleotides line up with TRBD2. This CDR3 has 12 residues. V trimming: 4 bases; J trimming: 7 bases; junction bases outside the gene matches: 5. Germline V gene data show CDR1 as SGHRS and CDR2 as YFSETQ. CDR3 region: CASSPLGGEQYF. The CDR3 DNA reads TGCGCCAGCAGCCCGCTGGGGGGGGAGCAGTACTTC.

The V call is TRBV4-1, the J call TRBJ2-1; 10 bases line up with TRBD2. This CDR3 is built from 16 residues. Losses at the gene ends were 5 bases for V and 2 bases for J; bases not matched to a gene: 6. The germline V gene has CDR1 MGHRA and CDR2 YSYEKL. CDR3 sequence: CASSYGLAEPYNEQFF. CDR3 DNA: TGCGCCAGCAGCTACGGACTAGCGGAACCCTACAATGAGCAGTTCTTC.

The gene calls are TRBV2 and TRBJ2-6; no definite D call. From germline, CDR1 is SNHLY and CDR2 FYNNEI. The CDR3 extends over 15 amino acids. Trimming pared 4 bases from V and 0 bases from J, leaving 7 bases between. The CDR3 coding sequence is TGTGCCAGCAGTGTACATCCCTCTGGGGCCAACGTCCTGACTTTC. Residues: CASSVHPSGANVLTF.

The chain has TRBV19 and TRBJ2-7; 7 nucleotides line up with TRBD2. There are 14 residues in the CDR3. V dropped 5 bases and J dropped 0; count of bases not matched to a gene: 4. Germline CDR1 and CDR2: LNHDA and SQIVND (reference sequence). In nucleotides, the CDR3 is TGTGCCAGTAGTCGGGAGGCGAGCTCCTACGAGCAGTACTTC. Encoded protein: CASSREASSYEQYF.

The J gene is TRBJ1-1, the V gene TRBV11-2; possible D gene TRBD1, 5 bases. This CDR3 has 14 residues. Germline lookup yields CDR1 SGHAT and CDR2 FQNNGV. V was cut by 1 base and J by 6 bases, with 12 bases left in between. The CDR3 is CASSLVESRAEAFF. Written as DNA, the CDR3 is TGTGCCAGCAGCTTAGTTGAATCCAGGGCTGAAGCTTTCTTT.

This clone was detected only once. The CDR3 reads CASGPPDSMNTEAFF. In nucleotides, the CDR3 is TGTGCTAGTGGTCCCCCCGACAGCATGAACACTGAAGCTTTCTTT. This sequence joins TRBV12-5 and TRBJ1-1, with D possibly being TRBD1 (5 bases). The CDR3 is 15 amino acids. V was trimmed by 5 bases and J by 0 bases, leaving 13 bases between them. Germline V gene sequence: CDR1 LGHNT, CDR2 FRNRAP.

This clone has only one observation. CDR3 coding DNA: TGTGCCAGCAGTACACCCCATGCGGGGGCCTCCTACGAGCAGTACTTC. Protein product: CASSTPHAGASYEQYF. The genes are TRBV28 and TRBJ2-7, with D tentatively TRBD2 (7 bases). Germline V gene lookup returns CDR1 MDHEN and CDR2 SYDVKM. V lost 5 bases and J 0 bases, leaving 17 bases between the germline ends. The CDR3 is 16 residues long.

The rearrangement uses TRBV18 and TRBJ2-7; D is undetermined. V shed 2 bases and J shed 0 bases, with 11 bases lying between them. This CDR3 is built from 15 residues. Germline V gives CDR1 KGHSH, CDR2 LQKENI. The CDR3 nucleotides are TGTGCCAGCTCACCAAGCCAGGCCTCCTCCTACGAGCAGTACTTC. It codes for CASSPSQASSYEQYF.